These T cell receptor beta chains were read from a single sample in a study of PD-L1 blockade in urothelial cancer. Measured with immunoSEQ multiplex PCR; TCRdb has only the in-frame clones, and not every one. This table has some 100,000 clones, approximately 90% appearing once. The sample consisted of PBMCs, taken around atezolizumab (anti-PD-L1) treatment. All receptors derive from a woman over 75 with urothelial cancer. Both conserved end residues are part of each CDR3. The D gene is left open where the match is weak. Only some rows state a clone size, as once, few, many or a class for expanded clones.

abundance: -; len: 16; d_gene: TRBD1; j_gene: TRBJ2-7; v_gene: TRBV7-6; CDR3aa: CASSPTPPGQLYEQYF; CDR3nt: TGTGCCAGCAGCCCCACCCCGCCGGGACAGCTCTACGAGCAGTACTTC
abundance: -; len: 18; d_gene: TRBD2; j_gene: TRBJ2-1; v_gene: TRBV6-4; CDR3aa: CASSVNPLAGNPYNEQFF; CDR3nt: TGTGCCAGCAGTGTAAACCCTCTAGCGGGAAATCCCTACAATGAGCAGTTCTTC
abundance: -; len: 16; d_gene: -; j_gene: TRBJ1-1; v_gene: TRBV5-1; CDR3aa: CASSQSIGHPNTEAFF; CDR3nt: TGCGCCAGCAGCCAGTCGATAGGACACCCCAACACTGAAGCTTTCTTT
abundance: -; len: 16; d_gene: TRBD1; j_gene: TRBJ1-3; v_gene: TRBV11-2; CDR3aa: CASSQSVRQGTDTIYF; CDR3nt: TGTGCCAGCAGCCAATCCGTAAGACAGGGTACGGACACCATATATTTT
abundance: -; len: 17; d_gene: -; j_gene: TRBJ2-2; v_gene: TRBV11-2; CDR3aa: CASSLDQVQGNTGELFF; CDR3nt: TGTGCCAGCAGCTTAGATCAGGTCCAGGGGAACACCGGGGAGCTGTTTTTT
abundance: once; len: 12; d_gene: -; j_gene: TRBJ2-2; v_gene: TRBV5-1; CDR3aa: CASSPYTGELFF; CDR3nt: TGCGCCAGCAGCCCCTACACCGGGGAGCTGTTTTTT
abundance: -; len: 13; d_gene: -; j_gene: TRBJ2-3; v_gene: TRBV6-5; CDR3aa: CASTAPGADTQYF; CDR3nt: TGTGCCAGCACTGCACCAGGGGCAGATACGCAGTATTTT
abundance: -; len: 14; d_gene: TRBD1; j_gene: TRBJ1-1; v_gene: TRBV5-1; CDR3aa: CASSERQGGTEAFF; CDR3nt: TGCGCCAGCAGCGAAAGACAGGGGGGCACTGAAGCTTTCTTT
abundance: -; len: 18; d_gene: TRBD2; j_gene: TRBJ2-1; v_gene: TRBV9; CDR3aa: CASSVSSGLGAGGSEQFF; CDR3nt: TGTGCCAGCAGCGTATCGTCTGGTCTGGGAGCGGGAGGCAGTGAGCAGTTCTTC
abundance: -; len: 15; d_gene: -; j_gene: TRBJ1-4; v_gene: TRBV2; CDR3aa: CASSEDGLFNEKLFF; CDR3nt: TGTGCCAGCAGTGAAGACGGGTTATTTAATGAAAAACTGTTTTTT
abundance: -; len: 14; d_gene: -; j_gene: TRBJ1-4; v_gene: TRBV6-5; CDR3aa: CASSSAGPNEKLFF; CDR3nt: TGTGCCAGCAGTTCCGCAGGGCCTAATGAAAAACTGTTTTTT
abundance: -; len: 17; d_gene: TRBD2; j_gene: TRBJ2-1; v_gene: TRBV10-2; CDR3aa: CASSESSSGRRSNEQFF; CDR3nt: TGCGCCAGCAGTGAGTCGTCTAGCGGGAGAAGAAGTAATGAGCAGTTCTTC
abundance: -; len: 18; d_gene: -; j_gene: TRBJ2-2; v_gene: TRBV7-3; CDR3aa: CASSLIWGGGANTGELFF; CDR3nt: TGTGCCAGCAGCTTAATATGGGGGGGCGGGGCGAACACCGGGGAGCTGTTTTTT
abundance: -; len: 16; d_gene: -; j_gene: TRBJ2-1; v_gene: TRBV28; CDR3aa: CASSPQGRYPGNEQFF; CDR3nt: TGTGCCAGCAGTCCCCAGGGCCGGTACCCTGGGAATGAGCAGTTCTTC
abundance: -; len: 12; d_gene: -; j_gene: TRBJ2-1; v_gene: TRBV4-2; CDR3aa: CASSHENNEQFF; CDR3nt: TGTGCCAGCAGCCACGAGAACAATGAGCAGTTCTTC
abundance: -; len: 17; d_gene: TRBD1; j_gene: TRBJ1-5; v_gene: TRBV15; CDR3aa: CATSSAQGARSNQPQHF; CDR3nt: TGTGCCACCAGCAGCGCCCAGGGGGCGCGAAGCAATCAGCCCCAGCATTTT